This TCR beta chain was found in a study of CD8 T cells in Susac syndrome. The RNA input was roughly 0.45 to 1 ug, and it was reverse transcribed with random hexamers. TCRdb re-derived calls from the immunoSEQ multiplex PCR reads in MiXCR, one entry per CDR3 protein. The sample lists 140,000 or so distinct CDR3 sequences, roughly 94% occurring once. The CDR3 covers 12 residues. V was pared by 5 bases and J by 5 bases, with 10 bases between. Germline CDR1 reads SGHAT; CDR2 reads FQNNGV. V gene TRBV11-2 combines with J gene TRBJ2-7; D is unclear. Input material: CD4+ T cells from PBMCs. This TCR was sampled from a human donor in good health. The CDR3 is CASSPLVDEQYF. The CDR3 DNA follows: TGTGCCAGCAGCCCCCTTGTGGACGAGCAGTACTTC.